This T cell receptor beta chain was recovered during a study of cytotoxic CD8 clonotypes in ibrutinib-treated CLL. Study-level information: Patients attained some 24 partial and 2 complete responses; at median roughly 73 months, 14 remained remitted while around twelve progressed. General observations from the study: Contraction or stability on treatment was seen for public clonotypes, which were uncommon. Clonality, elevated at ibrutinib response, dropped back toward baseline at progression.

Cryopreserved PBMCs yielded roughly 2.1 micrograms of genomic DNA for TCR beta libraries. The protocol was immunoSEQ multiplex PCR, while the TCRdb copy is restricted to in-frame clones and leaves out a portion. The data show about 130,000 clones, 70% to 80% seen once. Turning to this clone: Its matching antigen is unknown.

Per the germline V gene, CDR1 is SGHRS and CDR2 is YFSETQ. This CDR3 is 17 amino acids long. V was pared by 0 bases and J by 0 bases, with 5 bases of the junction left unmatched. The chain carries TRBV5-1 and TRBJ2-2, with 7 bases identical to TRBD2. The sample was PBMCs, taken after 24 months of ibrutinib treatment. The TCR was taken from a human donor with chronic lymphocytic leukemia. The CDR3 here is CASSLVPSGANTGELFF. The CDR3 DNA follows: TGCGCCAGCAGCTTGGTTCCTAGCGGAGCGAACACCGGGGAGCTGTTTTTT.